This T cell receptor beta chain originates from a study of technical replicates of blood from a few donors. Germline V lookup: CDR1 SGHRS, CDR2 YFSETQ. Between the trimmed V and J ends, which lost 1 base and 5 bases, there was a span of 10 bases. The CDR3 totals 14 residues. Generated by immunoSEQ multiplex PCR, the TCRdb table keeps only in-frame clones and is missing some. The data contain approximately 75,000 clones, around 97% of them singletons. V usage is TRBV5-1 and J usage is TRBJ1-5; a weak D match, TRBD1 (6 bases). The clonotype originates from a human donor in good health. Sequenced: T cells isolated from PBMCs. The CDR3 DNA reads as TGCGCCAGCAGCTTGTTAGGGGGGGATCAGCCCCAGCATTTT. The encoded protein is CASSLLGGDQPQHF.